This T cell receptor (beta chain) was observed in a study of radiotherapy plus CTLA-4 blockade in lung cancer. After removal of 4 bases from V and 7 bases from J, the junction contained 6 bases not matched to a gene. From germline, CDR1 is SQVTM and CDR2 ANQGSEA. The CDR3 sequence is 12 residues long. Whole-study results and caveats: Reports state that early shifts in blood T cell clones, with interferon-beta, best predicted response.

In the case of this clone: As yet, its antigen is unknown.

Assay used: immunoSEQ multiplex PCR; TCRdb lists only in-frame clones, some missing. The sample carries approximately 99,000 clones, 80% to 90% recorded once. The sequence came from a human donor with non-small cell lung cancer that progressed on radiotherapy plus ipilimumab. The sample here was peripheral blood, taken from a patient treated with radiotherapy plus ipilimumab. V gene TRBV29-1 combines with J gene TRBJ2-5; TRBD1 aligns across 7 bases. The CDR3 nucleotides are TGCAGCGTTGTTTTTGAGGGGGCGACCCAGTACTTC. It is translated as CSVVFEGATQYF.